The 32 T cell receptor beta chains presented below share a single source sample, sequenced in a study of neurological immune-mediated disorders. TCRdb reprocessed the 5' RACE reads with MiXCR, giving one entry per CDR3 protein. Here the sample spans roughly 59,000 distinct CDR3 sequences, about 5% being singletons. Sequencing used PBMCs. The receptors come from a human donor with multiple sclerosis. The donor label of this sample is uncertain.

This clonotype has ten or more counts. The chain employs TRBV6-2 or TRBV6-3 and TRBJ2-7, with D tentatively TRBD1 (5 bases). Germline values: CDR1 MNHEY, CDR2 SVGEGT. The CDR3 is 12 residues long. Trimming shortened V by 2 bases and J by 13 bases, and 15 bases separated the two germline ends. The CDR3 DNA reads TGTGCCAGCAGTTACCCAGGGTCCCCAGGATACTTC. Protein sequence: CASSYPGSPGYF.

In its sample, this clonotype was seen many times. J is TRBJ2-2 and V is TRBV20-1; D gene unclear. This CDR3 has 14 amino acids. Between the trimmed V and J ends, which lost 2 bases and 0 bases, there was a span of 7 bases. CDR1 is DFQATT, CDR2 SNEGSKA, per germline (reference sequence). In DNA form, the CDR3 reads TGCAGTGCTAGACGTCATTCGAACACCGGGGAGCTGTTTTTT. This encodes CSARRHSNTGELFF.

This clonotype was seen ten or more times. The chain links TRBV5-6 to TRBJ2-3; D not certain. The V gene lost 0 bases and the J gene lost 8 bases, with 7 bases spanning the gap. Per germline, CDR1 SGHDT and CDR2 YYEEEE. This CDR3 has 12 residues. The CDR3 sequence: CASSLEQITQYF. DNA of the CDR3: TGTGCCAGCAGCTTGGAACAAATTACGCAGTATTTT.

This clonotype was counted many times. This chain joins TRBV5-6 and TRBJ2-1, with D maybe TRBD2 (6 bases). The germline V gene has CDR1 SGHDT and CDR2 YYEEEE. With 3 bases removed from V and 3 bases from J, the gap between germline ends came to 13 bases. The CDR3 runs 15 residues. The CDR3 protein is CASSWAGHLYNEQFF. The CDR3 DNA sequence: TGTGCCAGCAGCTGGGCGGGGCACCTCTACAATGAGCAGTTCTTC.

There are a few counts of this clonotype. The rearrangement links TRBV20-1 to TRBJ1-3, with 9 bases that match TRBD1. J lost 3 bases, V lost 5 bases, and 5 bases had no gene match. Germline assignment: CDR1 DFQATT and CDR2 SNEGSKA (reference sequence). This CDR3 region has 14 residues. In nucleotides, the CDR3 is TGCAGTGCTGTACAGGGGGCGGGTGGAAACACCATATATTTT. Translating gives CSAVQGAGGNTIYF.

This chain uses TRBV5-1 with TRBJ1-1; D ambiguous. This CDR3 region has 13 residues. The V and J ends lost 7 bases and 5 bases respectively, with 15 bases between them. The V gene's germline CDR1 is SGHRS and CDR2 YFSETQ. This chain's CDR3 is CASLEYVATEAFF. CDR3 bases: TGCGCCAGCTTGGAATACGTAGCAACTGAAGCTTTCTTT.

This clonotype was observed many times. Here the CDR3 DNA reads TGCGCCAGCAGCTCGGGACTAGCATTGAGGACCCAGTACTTC. Translation: CASSSGLALRTQYF. This chain links TRBV5-1 with TRBJ2-5, with 9 positions matching TRBD2. V dropped 3 bases and J dropped 7; count of bases not matched to a gene: 7. The CDR3 has 14 amino acids. Germline V gene data show CDR1 as SGHRS and CDR2 as YFSETQ.

This clonotype was seen repeatedly, ten times or more. The chain couples TRBV20-1 to TRBJ1-1, with D unclear. V gave up 3 bases and J gave up 7 bases, with 15 bases separating them. This CDR3 is 13 amino acids long. CDR1 DFQATT and CDR2 SNEGSKA come from the germline V gene (reference sequence). The CDR3 bases are TGCAGTGCTAGGAACGCCCCGGGAGGTGAAGCTTTCTTT. Amino acid sequence: CSARNAPGGEAFF.

The genes are TRBV5-1 and TRBJ2-6; D is unclear. CDR1 SGHRS and CDR2 YFSETQ come from the germline V gene. The CDR3 totals 15 residues. The V gene lost 4 bases and the J gene lost 0 bases, with 8 bases spanning the gap. CDR3 sequence (DNA): TGCGCCAGCAGCCTTCTTAGCTCTGGGGCCAACGTCCTGACTTTC. Translation gives CASSLLSSGANVLTF.

The J gene is TRBJ1-5, the V gene TRBV29-1; no reliable D call. Germline V gene lookup returns CDR1 SQVTM and CDR2 ANQGSEA. The CDR3 length is 12 residues. V dropped 6 bases and J dropped 4 bases, with 10 bases sitting between them. This CDR3 reads CSVRTGNQPQHF. The CDR3 bases are TGCAGCGTACGGACGGGGAATCAGCCCCAGCATTTT.

In this sample, this clonotype turned up many times. V and J are TRBV9 and TRBJ2-1; the D gene is possibly TRBD2 (6 bases). Germline CDR1 SGDLS, CDR2 YYNGEE. This CDR3 is 15 amino acids long. Trimming took 3 bases from V and 8 from J, leaving 18 bases between them. The CDR3 spells CASSAGHPGDYEQFF. The CDR3, as DNA: TGTGCCAGCAGCGCAGGACACCCCGGGGACTATGAGCAGTTCTTC.

This clonotype was counted many times. The rearrangement joins TRBV7-2 to TRBJ2-3; D uncertain. V lost 5 bases, J lost 8 bases, and 14 bases lay in between. This CDR3 comprises 13 residues. CDR1 SGHTA and CDR2 FQGNSA come from the germline V gene. The CDR3 bases are TGTGCCAGCAGCCCAGCCCCCTTGAGTACGCAGTATTTT. This sequence encodes CASSPAPLSTQYF.

This clonotype was observed at least ten times. V gene TRBV5-8 combines with J gene TRBJ2-2; 13 bases fit TRBD2. The CDR3 totals 18 residues. J lost 5 bases, V lost 3 bases, and 10 bases had no gene match. Germline V CDR1 and CDR2: SGHTS, YDEGEE. The CDR3 sequence is CASSSFRTSGGDTGELFF. In DNA, the CDR3 is TGTGCCAGCAGCTCCTTCCGGACTAGCGGGGGAGATACCGGGGAGCTGTTTTTT.

This clonotype was seen many times. The chain links TRBV10-1 to TRBJ2-3; possibly TRBD1 for D (6 bases). This CDR3 is 15 amino acids long. With 3 bases removed from V and 4 bases from J, the gap between germline ends came to 14 bases. Germline loops: CDR1 WNHNN, CDR2 SYGVQD (reference sequence). The CDR3 loop is CASSDQGQGPDTQYF. DNA for the CDR3: TGCGCCAGCAGTGACCAGGGGCAGGGCCCAGATACGCAGTATTTT.

The genes are TRBV27 and TRBJ2-2; D perhaps matches TRBD2 (7 bases). Germline V gene lookup returns CDR1 MNHEY and CDR2 SMNVEV (reference sequence). This CDR3 is built from 17 residues. V was trimmed by 5 bases and J by 6 bases, leaving 22 bases between them. CDR3 sequence reads: CASSPLLGGANPGELFF. As DNA, the CDR3 is TGTGCCAGCAGTCCATTGCTGGGGGGGGCTAATCCCGGGGAGCTGTTTTTT.

This clonotype was observed a few times. The rearrangement joins TRBV19 to TRBJ1-1; D not certain. The CDR3 totals 13 residues. V lost 5 bases and J lost 4, with 11 bases in between. Germline V lookup: CDR1 LNHDA, CDR2 SQIVND (reference sequence). The CDR3 nucleotides are TGTGCCAGTAGTTATAGGGCCGGCACTGAAGCTTTCTTT. Amino acid sequence: CASSYRAGTEAFF.

This clonotype was picked up many times. This chain connects TRBV20-1 to TRBJ2-1; TRBD1 matches 8 bases. Germline CDR1 DFQATT, CDR2 SNEGSKA (reference sequence). The J segment lost 7 bases and the V segment lost 6 bases, leaving 17 bases of the junction unmatched. The CDR3 sequence is 16 residues long. In nucleotides, the CDR3 is TGCAGTGCGAACCGACAGGGGTTGGGGTCAAGGAATGAGCAGTTCTTC. Protein sequence: CSANRQGLGSRNEQFF.

This clonotype was counted many times. The V call is TRBV20-1, the J call TRBJ2-7; D is tentatively TRBD1 or TRBD2 (6 bases each). Germline V lookup: CDR1 DFQATT, CDR2 SNEGSKA (reference sequence). This CDR3 region has 14 residues. Trimming pared 1 base from V and 7 bases from J, leaving 17 bases between. In DNA form, the CDR3 reads TGCAGTGCTAGAGTGCCCGGGGGCCAAGGGGAGCAGTACTTC. This sequence encodes CSARVPGGQGEQYF.

This clonotype occurred many times. The chain recombines TRBV12-3 or TRBV12-4 with TRBJ1-2; D ambiguous. With 5 bases removed from V and 4 bases from J, the gap between germline ends came to 8 bases. This CDR3 spans 12 amino acids. CDR3 nucleotide sequence: TGTGCCAGCAGTATCCTCTCCTATGGCTACACCTTC. Its translation: CASSILSYGYTF.

This clonotype was counted many times. The chain uses TRBV5-1 and TRBJ1-3; D call uncertain. This CDR3 contains 15 residues. Germline-derived CDR1 and CDR2 are SGHRS and YFSETQ. Trimming removed 5 bases from V and 0 bases from J, with 12 bases in between. The CDR3 DNA sequence: TGCGCCAGCAGTGGTGAAGCTCGCTCTGGAAACACCATATATTTT. Protein product: CASSGEARSGNTIYF.

The rearrangement joins TRBV2 to TRBJ2-1; 7 nucleotides align to TRBD2. The CDR3 extends over 16 amino acids. CDR1 is SNHLY, CDR2 FYNNEI, per germline. V lost 8 bases, J lost 0 bases, and 10 bases stayed unmatched. CDR3 residues: CASSDGGGSSYNEQFF. The DNA of the CDR3 is TGTGCCAGCTCCGATGGGGGGGGGAGCTCCTACAATGAGCAGTTCTTC.

This clonotype was seen repeatedly, ten times or more. V is TRBV15 and J is TRBJ2-7; D is perhaps TRBD1 or TRBD2 (5 bases each). The germline V gene encodes CDR1 LNHNV and CDR2 YYDKDF (reference sequence). This CDR3 region has 14 residues. V lost 4 bases to trimming and J lost 3 bases, with 13 bases between them. This chain's CDR3 is CATSKGPRGYEQYF. CDR3 DNA sequence: TGTGCCACCAGCAAGGGACCACGTGGCTACGAGCAGTACTTC.

This clonotype has ten or more counts. The CDR3 DNA follows: TGTGCCAGCAGTCCCCAGGGATACAATGAGCAGTTCTTC. Translated: CASSPQGYNEQFF. The chain joins TRBV12-3 or TRBV12-4 to TRBJ2-1; D perhaps matches TRBD1 (5 bases). V shed 5 bases and J shed 4 bases, with 9 bases lying between them. CDR3 length: 13 amino acids.

The table lists this clonotype with many counts. This chain links TRBV30 with TRBJ2-1; D may be TRBD2 (5 bases). Looked up from germline, CDR1 is GTSNPN and CDR2 is SVGIG (reference sequence). V was pared by 5 bases and J by 4 bases, with 12 bases between. The CDR3 has 13 residues. The CDR3 sequence is CAWDPGIYNEQFF. The CDR3 nucleotides are TGTGCCTGGGATCCCGGGATATACAATGAGCAGTTCTTC.

Many counts were recorded for this clonotype. The chain recombines TRBV29-1 with TRBJ1-2; 8 positions agree with TRBD1. Germline CDR1 and CDR2: SQVTM and ANQGSEA. The length of the CDR3 is 13 residues. The ends lost 3 bases at V and 7 bases at J; junction bases unmatched: 7. The DNA of the CDR3 is TGCAGCGTTGATCTCCTCGGACAGGGTGGCTACACCTTC. Translation gives CSVDLLGQGGYTF.

This clonotype was seen at least ten times. The rearrangement joins TRBV3-1 to TRBJ1-1; D is unresolved. Germline V gene lookup returns CDR1 LGHDT and CDR2 YNNKEL (reference sequence). There are 15 residues in the CDR3. V was cut by 1 base and J by 3 bases, with 12 bases left in between. CDR3 nucleotides: TGTGCCAGCAGCCAAGGAGGAGGGTGGGACACTGAAGCTTTCTTT. It is translated as CASSQGGGWDTEAFF.

This clonotype was detected ten times or more. The chain combines TRBV20-1 with TRBJ2-1; D not resolved. The CDR3 covers 11 residues. V was pared by 3 bases and J by 9 bases, with 9 bases between. The V gene's germline CDR1 is DFQATT and CDR2 SNEGSKA (reference sequence). CDR3 sequence: CSARQQTEQFF. For the CDR3, the DNA is TGCAGTGCTAGGCAACAGACTGAGCAGTTCTTC.

There are many counts of this clonotype. This chain uses TRBV20-1 with TRBJ2-1, with D uncertain. The CDR3 runs 15 residues. Trimming left V 1 base short and J 2 bases short, with 12 bases between. Looked up from germline, CDR1 is DFQATT and CDR2 is SNEGSKA (reference sequence). The CDR3 reads CSARGPRWAYNEQFF. In nucleotides, the CDR3 is TGCAGTGCTAGAGGTCCGAGATGGGCCTACAATGAGCAGTTCTTC.

This clonotype was found many times. The chain is built from TRBV7-2 and TRBJ1-4; 9 bases match TRBD1. The V segment lost 3 bases and the J segment 10 bases; nucleotides outside the gene matches: 9. This CDR3 has 15 residues. From germline, CDR1 is SGHTA and CDR2 FQGNSA. Here the CDR3 DNA reads TGTGCCAGCAGCTTCCCCGGGACAGGGTTTCGAAAACTGTTTTTT. It codes for CASSFPGTGFRKLFF. Filled out from reference TRBV7-2 and TRBJ1-4, the complete variable domain reads GAGVSQSPSNKVTEKGKDVELRCDPISGHTALYWYRQSLGQGLEFLIYFQGNSAPDKSGLPSDRFSAERTGGSVSTLTIQRTQQEDSAVYLCASSFPGTGFRKLFFGSGTQLSVL.

V usage is TRBV7-9 and J usage is TRBJ2-1; D tentatively fits TRBD1 or TRBD2 (5 bases each). The V and J ends lost 5 bases and 12 bases respectively, with 17 bases between them. CDR3 length: 13 amino acids. Per germline, CDR1 SEHNR and CDR2 FQNEAQ (reference sequence). CDR3 nucleotides: TGTGCCAGCAGCCAAGGTGTGGGGGATGGGCAGTTCTTC. It translates to CASSQGVGDGQFF.

The sample holds many counts of this clonotype. The gene calls are TRBV11-2 and TRBJ2-1; 7 bases map to TRBD2. The CDR3 sequence is 15 residues long. Germline CDR1 reads SGHAT; CDR2 reads FQNNGV. Trimming at V came to 1 base and at J to 9 bases, leaving 9 bases not matched to a gene. CDR3 residues: CASSLGQGREGEQFF. DNA of the CDR3: TGTGCCAGCAGCTTAGGACAAGGAAGGGAGGGTGAGCAGTTCTTC.

The sample holds many counts of this clonotype. J is TRBJ1-2 and V is TRBV27; 12 nucleotides align to TRBD1. CDR1 and CDR2 (germline): MNHEY, SMNVEV (reference sequence). The CDR3 has 14 residues. J was trimmed by 10 bases and V by 8 bases; bases with no gene match: 11. CDR3 loop: CASCTSGTGGVYTF. CDR3 sequence (DNA): TGTGCCAGCTGCACCTCGGGGACAGGGGGCGTCTACACCTTC.